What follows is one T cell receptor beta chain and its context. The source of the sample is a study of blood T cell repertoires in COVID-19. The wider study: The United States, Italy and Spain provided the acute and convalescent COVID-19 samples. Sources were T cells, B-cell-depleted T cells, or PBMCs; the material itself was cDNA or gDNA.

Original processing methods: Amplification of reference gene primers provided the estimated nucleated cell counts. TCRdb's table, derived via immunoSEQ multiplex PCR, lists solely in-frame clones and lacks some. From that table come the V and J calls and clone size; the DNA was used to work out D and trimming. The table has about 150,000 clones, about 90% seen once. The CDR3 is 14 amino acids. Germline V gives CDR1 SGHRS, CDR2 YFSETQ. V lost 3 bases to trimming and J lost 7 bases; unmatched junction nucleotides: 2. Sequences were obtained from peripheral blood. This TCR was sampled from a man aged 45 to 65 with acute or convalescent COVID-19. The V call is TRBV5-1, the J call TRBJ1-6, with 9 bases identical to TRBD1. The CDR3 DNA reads TGCGCCAGCAGCTCCGGGACAGGGAATTCACCCCTCCACTTT. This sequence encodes CASSSGTGNSPLHF. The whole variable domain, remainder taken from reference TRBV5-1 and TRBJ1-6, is KAGVTQTPRYLIKTRGQQVTLSCSPISGHRSVSWYQQTPGQGLQFLFEYFSETQRNKGNFPGRFSGRQFSNSRSEMNVSTLELGDSALYLCASSSGTGNSPLHFGNGTRLTVT.